This T cell receptor (beta chain) was identified during a study of T cell responses to AZD1222 COVID-19 vaccine. Data came from immunoSEQ multiplex PCR; TCRdb stores just in-frame clones and leaves some out. The table shows more than 95,000 clones, with about 89% occurring only once. V was clipped by 0 bases and J by 0 bases, with 6 bases between them. Per the germline V gene, CDR1 is LGHNA and CDR2 is YNFKEQ. The CDR3 sequence is 15 residues long. This receptor was obtained from an adult who received the MenACWY meningococcal vaccine as a control. Specimen: peripheral blood, collected 28 days after the second dose of the MenACWY control vaccine. V gene TRBV4-2 combines with J gene TRBJ1-5; D call uncertain. This CDR3 is CASSQDGHSNQPQHF. Written as DNA, the CDR3 is TGTGCCAGCAGCCAAGATGGTCATAGCAATCAGCCCCAGCATTTT.